Described below is a single TCR beta chain sequence and its context. V was trimmed by 4 bases and J by 0 bases, leaving 6 bases between them. Germline V gene sequence: CDR1 LNHNV, CDR2 YYDKDF (reference sequence). This CDR3 is built from 14 residues. These data originate in a study of blood T cell repertoires in COVID-19. Across the study: The cDNA or gDNA used as material had been derived from T cells, B-cell-depleted T cells, or PBMCs.

Authors' processing steps: Reference gene primer amplification gave estimated nucleated cell counts. Generated by immunoSEQ multiplex PCR, the TCRdb table keeps only in-frame clones and is missing some. V, J and clone size derive from that table, while D and trimming were established from the DNA sequence. The top ten clones hold around 3.3% of a sample with 200,000 to 300,000 clones, about four fifths of them seen once. The sample was peripheral blood. The chain combines TRBV15 with TRBJ2-2, with D unresolved. The sequence came from a woman aged 18-30 years with acute or convalescent COVID-19. The CDR3 DNA reads TGTGCCACCAGCAAGACTGCGAACACCGGGGAGCTGTTTTTT. It encodes CATSKTANTGELFF.